A single sample is the source of the 27 T cell receptor beta chains below, sequenced in a study of shared clonotypes between healthy human individuals. Using immunoSEQ multiplex PCR, the repertoire was profiled, and TCRdb retains in-frame clones only, with some absent. The sample consists of hundreds of thousands of clones, 72% of them appearing once. Sequenced: memory CD4+ T cells sorted from blood. Subset in this sample: CD45RA-negative fraction. Every receptor here comes from a woman aged 25 to 39 in good health.

The chain is built from TRBV13 and TRBJ2-7; perhaps TRBD1 as D (5 bases). CDR3 length: 13 residues. V was cut by 0 bases and J by 3 bases, with 6 bases left in between. Germline V gene data show CDR1 as PRHDT and CDR2 as FYEKMQ (reference sequence). CDR3 sequence reads: CASSLGTVYEQYF. CDR3 DNA: TGTGCCAGCAGCTTAGGGACAGTCTACGAGCAGTACTTC.

This clone was found a few times. A read error may be the cause here, since a much bigger clone is one base away. V is TRBV20-1 and J is TRBJ2-1; D gene uncertain. CDR3 size: 11 residues. V was clipped by 3 bases and J by 5 bases, with 5 bases between them. Germline CDR1 reads DFQATT; CDR2 reads SNEGSKA (reference sequence). This CDR3 is CSASENNEQFF. CDR3 coding DNA: TGCAGTGCTAGCGAAAACAATGAGCAGTTCTTC.

V and J are TRBV16 and TRBJ2-7; 8 bases are a match to TRBD1. The CDR3 contains 14 residues. Germline V gives CDR1 KGHSY, CDR2 FQNENV. Trimming removed 5 bases from V and 6 bases from J; junction bases left unmatched: 9. This chain's CDR3 is CASSEGQGYAEQYF. The CDR3 DNA follows: TGTGCCAGCAGCGAAGGACAGGGTTATGCCGAGCAGTACTTC.

The chain uses TRBV7-2 and TRBJ2-7, with 11 bases fitting TRBD2. Germline trimming cut 5 bases from V and 5 bases from J; bases unmatched to any gene: 11. The CDR3 length is 16 residues. Germline V lookup: CDR1 SGHTA, CDR2 FQGNSA. Written as DNA, the CDR3 is TGTGCCAGCAGCCTCGGACTAGCGGGTATCGTCGACGAGCAGTACTTC. Encoded protein: CASSLGLAGIVDEQYF. The full variable domain, rest sourced from reference TRBV7-2 and TRBJ2-7, is GAGVSQSPSNKVTEKGKDVELRCDPISGHTALYWYRQSLGQGLEFLIYFQGNSAPDKSGLPSDRFSAERTGGSVSTLTIQRTQQEDSAVYLCASSLGLAGIVDEQYFGPGTRLTVT.

The gene calls are TRBV11-2 and TRBJ2-5; D is undetermined. The V and J ends lost 1 base and 1 base respectively, with 13 bases between them. The CDR3 loop spans 16 amino acids. CDR1 is SGHAT and CDR2 is FQNNGV in the germline V gene. CDR3 DNA: TGTGCCAGCAGCTTAGGCGTCGCCCCAGCCCAAGAGACCCAGTACTTC. Residues: CASSLGVAPAQETQYF.

This chain links TRBV27 with TRBJ2-6, with TRBD1 matching over 8 bases. The V gene end was trimmed by 5 bases and the J gene end by 0 bases; junction bases not matched to a gene: 6. Germline V CDR1 and CDR2: MNHEY, SMNVEV (reference sequence). CDR3 length: 17 amino acids. Written as DNA, the CDR3 is TGTGCCAGCAGTCGGTACAGGGGGTCCTCTGGGGCCAACGTCCTGACTTTC. Translated: CASSRYRGSSGANVLTF.

The V call is TRBV4-2, the J call TRBJ2-7; no clear D gene. Germline V CDR1 and CDR2: LGHNA, YNFKEQ. Trimming stripped 0 bases from V and 0 bases from J, with 3 bases between. The CDR3 runs 13 residues. CDR3 nucleotide sequence: TGTGCCAGCAGCCAAGATACCTCCTACGAGCAGTACTTC. This translates into CASSQDTSYEQYF.

This chain links TRBV7-8 with TRBJ1-2; D unresolved. CDR1 and CDR2 (germline): SGHVS, FQNEAQ. This CDR3 is built from 12 residues. V was cut by 6 bases and J by 4 bases, with 9 bases left in between. CDR3 in amino acids: CASRENTYGYTF. CDR3 nucleotides: TGTGCCAGCAGGGAGAATACCTATGGCTACACCTTC.

CDR3 coding DNA: TGTGCCAGCAGGGGAATAGAAGGGGACTATAGCAATCAGCCCCAGCATTTT. Its translation is CASRGIEGDYSNQPQHF. This chain uses TRBV28 with TRBJ1-5; possible D gene TRBD1, 5 bases. The germline V gene encodes CDR1 MDHEN and CDR2 SYDVKM. Trimming pared 6 bases from V and 0 bases from J, leaving 18 bases between. The CDR3 loop spans 17 amino acids.

Note on this clone: Other DNA sequences in this sample translate to the same CDR3. V gene TRBV5-1 combines with J gene TRBJ2-7, with 10 bases fitting TRBD2. The trim removed 4 bases at V and 6 bases at J, leaving 7 bases unmatched. Germline V gives CDR1 SGHRS, CDR2 YFSETQ. The CDR3 contains 14 residues. For the CDR3, the DNA is TGCGCCAGCAGCCTGCTAGCGGGAGAGGGCGAGCAGTACTTC. Its protein is CASSLLAGEGEQYF.

The chain joins TRBV28 to TRBJ2-7, with D perhaps given as TRBD1 or TRBD2 (5 bases each). The V gene's germline CDR1 is MDHEN and CDR2 SYDVKM. V was pared by 4 bases and J by 7 bases, with 17 bases between. The CDR3 consists of 14 residues. CDR3 region: CASSSSGTLREQYF. In DNA form, the CDR3 reads TGTGCCAGCAGTTCGTCCGGGACCCTGAGGGAGCAGTACTTC.

The chain uses TRBV5-4 and TRBJ2-3; D gene unclear. Germline V gives CDR1 SGHNT, CDR2 YYREEE (reference sequence). The CDR3 has 16 amino acids. Trimming took off 2 bases at V and 2 bases at J, with 15 bases between the two ends. The CDR3 reads CASSLMVTGHTDTQYF. CDR3 nucleotide sequence: TGTGCCAGCAGCTTAATGGTTACGGGCCACACAGATACGCAGTATTTT.

This chain uses TRBV7-8 with TRBJ1-1; D is possibly TRBD1 (5 bases). This CDR3 contains 16 residues. With 5 bases removed from V and 0 bases from J, the gap between germline ends came to 16 bases. From germline, CDR1 is SGHVS and CDR2 FQNEAQ. In nucleotides, the CDR3 is TGTGCCAGCAGCCCGATTAGGGGCAAGCTGAACACTGAAGCTTTCTTT. Encoded protein: CASSPIRGKLNTEAFF.

On this clone: This CDR3 is also generated by other DNA sequences in the sample. The chain recombines TRBV27 with TRBJ1-2; 7 nucleotides agree with TRBD1. The CDR3 loop spans 14 amino acids. Trimming removed 5 bases from V and 5 bases from J; junction bases left unmatched: 8. Germline assignment: CDR1 MNHEY and CDR2 SMNVEV (reference sequence). The CDR3 DNA reads as TGTGCCAGCAGTCACCGACAGGGAGGGTATGGCTACACCTTC. Protein: CASSHRQGGYGYTF.

This clone was recorded a few times. The V and J genes are TRBV13 and TRBJ2-7; 10 bases align to TRBD2. J was trimmed by 4 bases and V by 0 bases; bases with no gene match: 3. The length of the CDR3 is 15 residues. Per the germline V gene, CDR1 is PRHDT and CDR2 is FYEKMQ (reference sequence). CDR3 in amino acids: CASSLGAGGVYEQYF. CDR3 coding DNA: TGTGCCAGCAGCTTAGGAGCGGGAGGGGTTTACGAGCAGTACTTC.

The V and J genes are TRBV5-4 and TRBJ2-7; 9 bases map to TRBD2. The CDR3 sequence is 13 residues long. Trimming took 8 bases from V and 0 from J; bases not matched to a gene: 3. Germline V CDR1 and CDR2: SGHNT, YYREEE (reference sequence). CDR3: CASKLAGSYEQYF. As DNA, the CDR3 is TGTGCCAGTAAACTAGCGGGCTCCTACGAGCAGTACTTC.

This chain connects TRBV19 to TRBJ1-1; TRBD1 agrees at 8 bases. Germline V CDR1 and CDR2: LNHDA, SQIVND (reference sequence). The CDR3 consists of 13 residues. The J segment lost 6 bases and the V segment lost 5 bases, leaving 5 bases of the junction unmatched. In DNA form, the CDR3 reads TGTGCCAGTAGTCTACAGGGGGAGGCTGAAGCTTTCTTT. It translates to CASSLQGEAEAFF.

This clone was observed a few times. The rearrangement links TRBV5-1 to TRBJ2-1; D is uncertain. The CDR3 length is 12 residues. The germline V gene encodes CDR1 SGHRS and CDR2 YFSETQ. V lost 4 bases, J lost 4 bases, and 6 bases lay in between. DNA for the CDR3: TGCGCCAGCAGCCCCCAGTACAATGAGCAGTTCTTC. Its protein is CASSPQYNEQFF.

This clone has more than one count but fewer than ten. Other DNA sequences in the same sample also yield this CDR3. The chain employs TRBV5-1 and TRBJ1-2, with D possibly being TRBD1 (5 bases). In germline, CDR1 is SGHRS, CDR2 YFSETQ. V lost 0 bases and J 8 bases, leaving 8 bases between the germline ends. The CDR3 is 12 amino acids. The CDR3 sequence: CASSLAGEGYTF. The CDR3 coding sequence is TGCGCCAGCAGCTTGGCGGGGGAAGGCTACACCTTC.

The chain links TRBV9 to TRBJ1-3; unclear D gene. The germline CDR1 and CDR2 sequences are SGDLS and YYNGEE. V lost 2 bases to trimming and J lost 3 bases, with 0 bases between them. This CDR3 is built from 11 residues. CDR3 amino acids: CASSVGNTIYF. The CDR3 DNA reads TGTGCCAGCAGCGTTGGAAACACCATATATTTT.

DNA of the CDR3: TGTGCCAGCAGTTACGAAAGGCTCCCTGGAAACACCATATATTTT. Translated: CASSYERLPGNTIYF. The V and J genes are TRBV6-5 and TRBJ1-3; D is unresolved. The CDR3 is 15 residues long. Germline-derived CDR1 and CDR2 are MNHEY and SVGAGI. Between the trimmed V and J ends, which lost 2 bases and 2 bases, there was a span of 10 bases.

J is TRBJ1-1 and V is TRBV10-1; 7 nucleotides align to TRBD1. The germline V gene encodes CDR1 WNHNN and CDR2 SYGVQD (reference sequence). V shed 6 bases, J shed 5 bases, and the junction held 9 bases outside the gene matches. This CDR3 region has 14 residues. CDR3 region: CASRPDRAATEAFF. The CDR3 DNA follows: TGCGCCAGCAGGCCCGACAGGGCAGCGACTGAAGCTTTCTTT.

The chain has TRBV19 and TRBJ2-6; a weak D match, TRBD2 (6 bases). CDR1 is LNHDA, CDR2 SQIVND, per germline (reference sequence). Trimming removed 5 bases at V and 4 bases at J, with 9 bases between. The CDR3 length is 14 residues. CDR3 sequence: CASSPGVGANVLTF. CDR3 DNA: TGTGCCAGTAGTCCGGGGGTAGGGGCCAACGTCCTGACTTTC. The full variable domain, rest sourced from reference TRBV19 and TRBJ2-6, is DGGITQSPKYLFRKEGQNVTLSCEQNLNHDAMYWYRQDPGQGLRLIYYSQIVNDFQKGDIAEGYSVSREKKESFPLTVTSAQKNPTAFYLCASSPGVGANVLTFGAGSRLTVL.

This clone has more than one count but fewer than ten. V is TRBV6-5 and J is TRBJ2-3; D unresolved. Trimming removed 0 bases from V and 6 bases from J, with 10 bases in between. Germline V gene data show CDR1 as MNHEY and CDR2 as SVGAGI. The CDR3 consists of 14 residues. CDR3 bases: TGTGCCAGCAGTTACTCGCGGTACATGGATACGCAGTATTTT. Residues: CASSYSRYMDTQYF.

J is TRBJ1-1 and V is TRBV28; maybe TRBD1 (6 bases). The CDR3 has 14 residues. Germline V gene data show CDR1 as MDHEN and CDR2 as SYDVKM. Trimming took 5 bases from V and 3 from J, leaving 13 bases between them. CDR3 residues: CASSKQGRDTEAFF. CDR3 sequence (DNA): TGTGCCAGCAGTAAGCAGGGGAGAGACACTGAAGCTTTCTTT.

The rearrangement uses TRBV28 and TRBJ1-1; no clear D gene. Germline V gives CDR1 MDHEN, CDR2 SYDVKM. This CDR3 region has 12 residues. The V gene lost 5 bases and the J gene lost 6 bases, with 10 bases spanning the gap. CDR3 protein: CASSPSRSEAFF. The CDR3 DNA is TGTGCCAGCAGTCCTTCACGCTCTGAAGCTTTCTTT.

The chain uses TRBV29-1 and TRBJ2-2; 9 positions agree with TRBD1. The germline CDR1 and CDR2 sequences are SQVTM and ANQGSEA. J was trimmed by 1 base and V by 7 bases; bases with no gene match: 10. The CDR3 has 16 amino acids. CDR3 sequence: CSAGDRVLQNTGELFF. The CDR3 DNA reads as TGCAGCGCGGGGGACAGGGTCCTCCAGAACACCGGGGAGCTGTTTTTT.